This T cell receptor (beta chain) comes out of a study of Graves' ophthalmopathy and Graves' hyperthyroidism. This clonotype was seen repeatedly, ten times or more. RNA transcripts were the source from which TCR beta CDR3 regions were amplified. HTBI-primed first-round RT-PCR preceded second-round multiplex PCR. TCRdb fed the multiplex PCR reads into MiXCR, producing one record per CDR3 protein. Of 400,000 to 450,000 distinct CDR3 sequences detected, approximately 21% appear once; the ten largest clones hold around 3%. Germline V CDR1 and CDR2: DFQATT, SNEGSKA (reference sequence). Trimming pared 0 bases from V and 2 bases from J, leaving 7 bases between. The length of the CDR3 is 13 residues.

Sample: peripheral blood. The chain couples TRBV20-1 to TRBJ1-2; D not certain. This TCR was recovered from a woman under 30 with stable Graves' hyperthyroidism. The CDR3 spells CSARDRANYGYTF. The CDR3 coding sequence is TGCAGTGCTAGAGATAGAGCAAACTATGGCTACACCTTC.